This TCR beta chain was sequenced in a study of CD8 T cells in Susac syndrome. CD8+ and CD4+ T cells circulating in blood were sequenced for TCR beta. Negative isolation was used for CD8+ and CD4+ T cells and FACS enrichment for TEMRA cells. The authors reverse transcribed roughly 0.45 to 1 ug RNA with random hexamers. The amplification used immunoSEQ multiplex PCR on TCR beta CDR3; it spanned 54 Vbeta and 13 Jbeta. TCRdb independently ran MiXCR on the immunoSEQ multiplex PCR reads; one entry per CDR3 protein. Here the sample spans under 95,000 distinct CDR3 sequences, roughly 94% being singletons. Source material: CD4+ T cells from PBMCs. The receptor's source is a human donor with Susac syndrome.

This chain's CDR3 is CASSQGSPDQGNSPLHF. The CDR3 DNA reads as TGTGCCAGCAGCCAAGGATCCCCCGACCAGGGAAATTCACCCCTCCACTTT. The chain recombines TRBV4-2 with TRBJ1-6; weak D call: TRBD1 (5 bases). Per germline, CDR1 LGHNA and CDR2 YNFKEQ. V lost 1 base, J lost 7 bases, and 17 bases lay in between. The CDR3 spans 17 residues.